This T cell receptor beta chain was identified during a study of T cells after yellow fever vaccination. This clonotype was seen ten or more times. No antigen is known for it. This CDR3 is built from 11 residues. CDR1 and CDR2 (germline): SEHNR, FQNEAQ (reference sequence). Trimming cost V 5 bases and J 8 bases, with 7 bases left between them. TCRdb re-derived calls from the 5' RACE reads in MiXCR, one entry per CDR3 protein. In the table there are about 320,000 distinct CDR3 sequences, 3.5% to 5% of which are singletons. Study conclusions and caveats: Weaker, the secondary response peaked sooner, at day 5 versus 15. Among primary-vaccination clones, most reappeared after the booster, at around 97% for CD4 and 85% to 90% for CD8.

The V gene is TRBV7-9, the J gene TRBJ2-1; D remains unclear. This receptor was obtained from a man between 18 and 35 years old who received the YFV17D yellow fever vaccine. The sample consisted of PBMCs, taken 15 days after the yellow fever booster vaccination. The CDR3: CASSPRYEQFF. Here the CDR3 DNA reads TGTGCCAGCAGCCCGCGATATGAGCAGTTCTTC. The variable domain in full, with the rest retrieved from reference TRBV7-9 and TRBJ2-1, is DTGVSQNPRHKITKRGQNVTFRCDPISEHNRLYWYRQTLGQGPEFLTYFQNEAQLEKSRLLSDRFSAERPKGSFSTLEIQRTEQGDSAMYLCASSPRYEQFFGPGTRLTVL.